The present T cell receptor beta chain was sequenced within a study of blood T cell repertoires in COVID-19. Overall study: Both acute and convalescent COVID-19 samples were obtained from the United States, Italy and Spain. In each case, the material was cDNA or gDNA derived from T cells, B-cell-depleted T cells, or PBMCs.

TCRdb's copy holds only in-frame clones and misses some; the assay was immunoSEQ multiplex PCR. This table has about 59,000 clones, roughly nine tenths appearing once. This clonotype was sampled from a human donor in a cohort sampled during active COVID-19. Sequencing was carried out using peripheral blood.

CDR3 coding DNA: TGTGCCAGCAGTTTTGTGGGCAGAGCTAACTATGGCTACACCTTC. Translated, it gives CASSFVGRANYGYTF. This chain uses TRBV28 with TRBJ1-2, with D unclear. This CDR3 spans 15 amino acids. Trimming pared 3 bases from V and 0 bases from J, leaving 11 bases between. Per germline, CDR1 MDHEN and CDR2 SYDVKM.